Only a few counts were recorded for the clone carrying this TCR beta chain. What it binds is unknown. A junction boundary mismatches the germline segment, possibly from a read error. Primed by a sample-barcoded 5' primer and a J-beta primer mix, a second PCR proceeded for 7 to 11 cycles. TCRdb processed the 5' RACE reads anew with MiXCR; each CDR3 protein has one entry. This sample yields hundreds of thousands of distinct CDR3 sequences, of which around 38% are seen a single time; 25% to 35% belongs to the top ten. CDR1 is DFQATT, CDR2 SNEGSKA, per germline (reference sequence). This CDR3 is built from 15 residues. The data belong to a study of blood T cells in healthy people across ages. Findings and limits, study-wide: Compared with aged donors, long-lived donors showed fewer expanded clones, suggesting selection.

The chain has TRBV20-1 and TRBJ1-3, with D maybe TRBD1 (5 bases). Input material: blood. The sequence derives from an elderly man in good health. CDR3 loop: CGASRGSFSGNTIYF. The CDR3 coding sequence is TGCGGTGCTAGTCGGGGCAGCTTCTCTGGAAACACCATATATTTT.